A selection of T cell receptor beta chains follows, all from one sample in a study of CD8 T cells in Susac syndrome. TCRdb independently ran MiXCR on the immunoSEQ multiplex PCR reads; one entry per CDR3 protein. The repertoire has roughly 75,000 distinct CDR3 sequences, 93% of them found once; the top ten carry over 0.12%. Source material: CD4+ T cells from PBMCs. These receptors were collected from a human donor with Susac syndrome. CDR3s include the opening cysteine and the closing phenylalanine or tryptophan. The order of the fields is V gene, clone size, D gene, J gene, CDR3 protein, CDR3 DNA. D genes are given only for firm matches. The listing skips clone size in some rows; elsewhere it reads once, few, many or a size class.

v_call: TRBV5-1
clone_size: -
d_call: -
j_call: TRBJ2-2
cdr3_aa: CASSLLSPTGELFF
cdr3_nt: TGCGCCAGCAGCTTGTTAAGTCCAACCGGGGAGCTGTTTTTT

v_call: TRBV7-2
clone_size: -
d_call: -
j_call: TRBJ2-7
cdr3_aa: CASSLEGAHEQYF
cdr3_nt: TGTGCCAGCAGCTTAGAAGGCGCCCACGAGCAGTACTTC

v_call: TRBV20-1
clone_size: -
d_call: TRBD2
j_call: TRBJ2-3
cdr3_aa: CSARDRGLAGGPPDTQYF
cdr3_nt: TGCAGTGCTAGAGACCGAGGACTAGCGGGGGGGCCCCCAGATACGCAGTATTTT

v_call: TRBV20-1
clone_size: once
d_call: TRBD1
j_call: TRBJ1-5
cdr3_aa: CSTPVTGYSNQPQHF
cdr3_nt: TGCAGCACCCCGGTGACAGGGTATAGCAATCAGCCCCAGCATTTT

v_call: TRBV15
clone_size: -
d_call: TRBD1
j_call: TRBJ2-7
cdr3_aa: CATSKRTGGKDEQYF
cdr3_nt: TGTGCCACCAGCAAGCGGACAGGGGGTAAAGACGAGCAGTACTTC

v_call: TRBV6-5
clone_size: -
d_call: TRBD2
j_call: TRBJ2-3
cdr3_aa: CASSYSSRGTSTDTQYF
cdr3_nt: TGTGCCAGCAGTTACTCGTCGCGGGGGACTAGCACAGATACGCAGTATTTT

v_call: TRBV7-8
clone_size: once
d_call: TRBD1
j_call: TRBJ2-7
cdr3_aa: CASSLARHAGGEQYF
cdr3_nt: TGTGCCAGCAGCTTAGCTAGACATGCAGGGGGTGAGCAGTACTTC

v_call: TRBV7-2
clone_size: -
d_call: TRBD1
j_call: TRBJ1-2
cdr3_aa: CASSLGTGGGYTF
cdr3_nt: TGTGCCAGCAGCTTAGGGACAGGAGGTGGCTACACCTTC

v_call: TRBV5-1
clone_size: -
d_call: -
j_call: TRBJ1-2
cdr3_aa: CASSLGPTDRGYTF
cdr3_nt: TGCGCCAGCAGCTTGGGCCCAACAGACCGGGGCTACACCTTC

v_call: TRBV6-5
clone_size: once
d_call: -
j_call: TRBJ2-1
cdr3_aa: CASSYPGGTGLNEQFF
cdr3_nt: TGTGCCAGCAGTTACCCCGGAGGGACCGGTTTAAATGAGCAGTTCTTC

v_call: TRBV19
clone_size: -
d_call: -
j_call: TRBJ2-3
cdr3_aa: CASRVTGPLADTQYF
cdr3_nt: TGTGCCAGTAGGGTGACAGGCCCCCTGGCAGATACGCAGTATTTT

v_call: TRBV6-5
clone_size: -
d_call: TRBD1
j_call: TRBJ1-1
cdr3_aa: CASSNQGVNTEAFF
cdr3_nt: TGTGCCAGCAGTAATCAGGGGGTGAACACTGAAGCTTTCTTT

v_call: TRBV7-3
clone_size: -
d_call: -
j_call: TRBJ2-3
cdr3_aa: CASSLTVASTDTQYF
cdr3_nt: TGTGCCAGCAGCTTAACGGTGGCTAGCACAGATACGCAGTATTTT

v_call: TRBV2
clone_size: -
d_call: -
j_call: TRBJ1-5
cdr3_aa: CASRWGGEQPQHF
cdr3_nt: TGTGCCAGCAGGTGGGGGGGGGAACAGCCCCAGCATTTT

v_call: TRBV4-2
clone_size: -
d_call: TRBD1
j_call: TRBJ1-5
cdr3_aa: CASSQEGTGVSNQPQHF
cdr3_nt: TGTGCCAGCAGCCAAGAGGGAACAGGGGTGAGCAATCAGCCCCAGCATTTT

v_call: TRBV20-1
clone_size: once
d_call: -
j_call: TRBJ1-2
cdr3_aa: CSAIITGDYTF
cdr3_nt: TGCAGTGCTATCATCACGGGGGACTACACCTTC

v_call: TRBV10-3
clone_size: -
d_call: -
j_call: TRBJ1-2
cdr3_aa: CAIRGENYGYTF
cdr3_nt: TGTGCCATCAGGGGGGAGAACTATGGCTACACCTTC

v_call: TRBV20-1
clone_size: -
d_call: -
j_call: TRBJ2-7
cdr3_aa: CSARDARRYEQYF
cdr3_nt: TGCAGTGCTAGAGATGCCAGACGCTACGAGCAGTACTTC

v_call: TRBV7-9
clone_size: -
d_call: TRBD1
j_call: TRBJ1-1
cdr3_aa: CASSLGQGLSTTEAFF
cdr3_nt: TGTGCCAGCAGCTTGGGACAGGGGTTAAGCACCACTGAAGCTTTCTTT